These 29 T cell receptor beta chains originate from one sample sequenced in a study of CD8 T cell repertoires and HIV-1 epitope variants. Assay used: immunoSEQ multiplex PCR; TCRdb lists only in-frame clones, some missing. The repertoire holds roughly 5,000 clones, 50% to 80% seen once, with around 40% in the top ten. Antigens of these TCRs are unknown. Sample: cultured CD8+ T cells derived from PBMCs. The receptors derive from a male donor with HIV.

This clone was seen once. The rearrangement uses TRBV28 and TRBJ2-1, with 10 bases fitting TRBD1. V was pared by 7 bases and J by 5 bases, with 8 bases of the junction left unmatched. This CDR3 is built from 15 residues. Looked up from germline, CDR1 is MDHEN and CDR2 is SYDVKM. The CDR3 here is CASTQTGGFNNEQFF. The CDR3 DNA sequence: TGTGCCAGCACCCAGACAGGGGGCTTTAACAATGAGCAGTTCTTC.

This chain links TRBV2 with TRBJ1-1; a possible D gene is TRBD1 (6 bases). Germline V gives CDR1 SNHLY, CDR2 FYNNEI. The CDR3 consists of 12 residues. Trimming pared 6 bases from V and 4 bases from J, leaving 9 bases between. CDR3 sequence reads: CASRQGSTEAFF. CDR3 in DNA: TGTGCCAGCAGGCAGGGGAGCACTGAAGCTTTCTTT.

The chain is built from TRBV28 and TRBJ1-6; D not resolved. Germline V lookup: CDR1 MDHEN, CDR2 SYDVKM. V shed 6 bases and J shed 5 bases, with 17 bases lying between them. The CDR3 extends over 16 amino acids. The DNA for the CDR3 is TGTGCCAGCAGCCAGAGTGCCTTTAGGGATAATTCACCCCTCCACTTT. It specifies CASSQSAFRDNSPLHF.

This chain links TRBV5-6 with TRBJ1-1; D is perhaps TRBD1 (6 bases). Germline CDR1 and CDR2: SGHDT and YYEEEE. V was cut by 5 bases and J by 5 bases, with 13 bases left in between. The CDR3 consists of 13 residues. The CDR3 here is CASREQGGTEAFF. The CDR3 DNA is TGTGCCAGCAGGGAGCAAGGGGGTACTGAAGCTTTCTTT.

This chain links TRBV13 with TRBJ1-2; the match to TRBD1 covers 7 bases. CDR1 is PRHDT, CDR2 FYEKMQ, per germline (reference sequence). Trimming at V came to 2 bases and at J to 0 bases, leaving 9 bases not matched to a gene. The CDR3 is made up of 17 amino acids. CDR3 coding DNA: TGTGCCAGCAGCTTAAATGTGGGACAGCAAGCTAACTATGGCTACACCTTC. Its translation is CASSLNVGQQANYGYTF.

This clone has more than one count but fewer than ten. This sequence joins TRBV18 and TRBJ1-5; maybe TRBD1 (6 bases). In germline, CDR1 is KGHSH, CDR2 LQKENI. The CDR3 is made up of 15 amino acids. Trimming stripped 2 bases from V and 5 bases from J, with 13 bases between. CDR3 bases: TGTGCCAGCTCACCATCCCTGGACAGTGATCAGCCCCAGCATTTT. Translation gives CASSPSLDSDQPQHF.

CDR3 sequence (DNA): TGTGCCAGCACATGGCAGGGGAATGAGCAGTTCTTC. Protein product: CASTWQGNEQFF. The J gene is TRBJ2-1, the V gene TRBV5-4; D may be TRBD1 (6 bases). The CDR3 is 12 residues long. V lost 6 bases to trimming and J lost 7 bases, with 11 bases between them. The V gene's germline CDR1 is SGHNT and CDR2 YYREEE (reference sequence).

The chain joins TRBV15 to TRBJ2-5; D possibly uses TRBD1 or TRBD2 (5 bases each). The germline gives CDR1 LNHNV, CDR2 YYDKDF (reference sequence). This CDR3 is 15 amino acids long. Trimming pared 0 bases from V and 5 bases from J, leaving 13 bases between. The CDR3 here is CATSRDGQGGETQYF. CDR3 DNA: TGTGCCACCAGCAGAGATGGGCAGGGCGGGGAGACCCAGTACTTC.

This rearrangement joins TRBV11-3 to TRBJ2-7, with TRBD1 matching 7 bases. Looked up from germline, CDR1 is SGHNT and CDR2 is YENEEA. CDR3 size: 12 residues. V gave up 6 bases and J gave up 5 bases; unmatched junction bases: 4. CDR3 residues: CASSYTGDEQYF. DNA for the CDR3: TGTGCCAGCAGTTATACAGGGGACGAGCAGTACTTC.

The chain links TRBV27 to TRBJ2-5; weak D call: TRBD1 (7 bases). CDR1 MNHEY and CDR2 SMNVEV come from the germline V gene (reference sequence). The V gene lost 8 bases and the J gene lost 5 bases, with 15 bases spanning the gap. The CDR3 covers 13 residues. The CDR3 sequence is CASSYAGGETQYF. The CDR3 nucleotides read TGTGCCAGCTCATACGCAGGGGGGGAGACCCAGTACTTC.

J is TRBJ1-2 and V is TRBV4-2; D gene unclear. The CDR3 is made up of 16 amino acids. The V gene lost 0 bases and the J gene lost 0 bases, with 11 bases spanning the gap. Germline assignment: CDR1 LGHNA and CDR2 YNFKEQ. In DNA, the CDR3 is TGTGCCAGCAGCCAAGAGGAAGGTGAGGCTAACTATGGCTACACCTTC. Translated, it gives CASSQEEGEANYGYTF.

There are a few counts of this clone. The chain couples TRBV9 to TRBJ1-3; perhaps TRBD1 as D (5 bases). This CDR3 is built from 15 residues. V was clipped by 3 bases and J by 0 bases, with 10 bases between them. Germline CDR1 reads SGDLS; CDR2 reads YYNGEE. The CDR3 nucleotides read TGTGCCAGCAGCGCAGGGCAAAGCTCTGGAAACACCATATATTTT. Translating gives CASSAGQSSGNTIYF.

The chain is built from TRBV27 and TRBJ2-6; D is ambiguous. Germline V gene lookup returns CDR1 MNHEY and CDR2 SMNVEV (reference sequence). The CDR3 has 19 residues. The V and J ends lost 4 bases and 1 base respectively, with 20 bases between them. The CDR3 region is CASSSMTEQVLSGANVLTF. Written as DNA, the CDR3 is TGTGCCAGCAGTTCGATGACGGAGCAAGTTCTTTCTGGGGCCAACGTCCTGACTTTC.

The chain recombines TRBV29-1 with TRBJ1-2; D is unclear. CDR3 size: 13 residues. The V gene's germline CDR1 is SQVTM and CDR2 ANQGSEA. V lost 2 bases, J lost 4 bases, and 11 bases lay in between. DNA of the CDR3: TGCAGCGTTGAAAGAGGCAGCCCCTATGGCTACACCTTC. Its translation: CSVERGSPYGYTF. The full variable domain, rest sourced from reference TRBV29-1 and TRBJ1-2, is SAVISQKPSRDICQRGTSLTIQCQVDSQVTMMFWYRQQPGQSLTLIATANQGSEATYESGFVIDKFPISRPNLTFSTLTVSNMSPEDSSIYLCSVERGSPYGYTFGSGTRLTVV.

In its sample, this clone was seen once. The rearrangement uses TRBV9 and TRBJ1-1, with D maybe TRBD1 (5 bases). The V end was cut by 0 bases, the J end by 1 base, with 7 bases between. The germline V gene encodes CDR1 SGDLS and CDR2 YYNGEE. The CDR3 has 14 amino acids. The CDR3 spells CASSVAGGNTEAFF. CDR3 sequence (DNA): TGTGCCAGCAGCGTAGCTGGGGGGAACACTGAAGCTTTCTTT. Full variable domain (remainder filled in from reference TRBV9 and TRBJ1-1): DSGVTQTPKHLITATGQRVTLRCSPRSGDLSVYWYQQSLDQGLQFLIQYYNGEERAKGNILERFSAQQFPDLHSELNLSSLELGDSALYFCASSVAGGNTEAFFGQGTRLTVV.

V gene TRBV6-1 combines with J gene TRBJ2-2; D is possibly TRBD1 or TRBD2 (5 bases each). V was trimmed by 3 bases and J by 4 bases, leaving 6 bases between them. There are 13 residues in the CDR3. Germline-derived CDR1 and CDR2 are MNHNS and SASEGT. CDR3 protein: CASSEGRTGELFF. CDR3 coding DNA: TGTGCCAGCAGTGAGGGACGCACCGGGGAGCTGTTTTTT.

The gene calls are TRBV28 and TRBJ2-1; D is unresolved. Germline assignment: CDR1 MDHEN and CDR2 SYDVKM. This CDR3 region has 12 residues. V was cut by 4 bases and J by 4 bases, with 5 bases left in between. CDR3 bases: TGTGCCAGCAGTTGGGAATACAATGAGCAGTTCTTC. This translates into CASSWEYNEQFF. Together with reference TRBV28 and TRBJ2-1, the CDR3 gives the full variable domain: DVKVTQSSRYLVKRTGEKVFLECVQDMDHENMFWYRQDPGLGLRLIYFSYDVKMKEKGDIPEGYSVSREKKERFSLILESASTNQTSMYLCASSWEYNEQFFGPGTRLTVL.

V gene TRBV28 combines with J gene TRBJ2-1; TRBD2 matches 7 bases. V lost 2 bases, J lost 0 bases, and 1 base stayed unmatched. Per the germline V gene, CDR1 is MDHEN and CDR2 is SYDVKM. The CDR3 length is 15 residues. In DNA, the CDR3 is TGTGCCAGCAGTTTAGGCGGGGGCTCCTACAATGAGCAGTTCTTC. It translates to CASSLGGGSYNEQFF.

This chain connects TRBV9 to TRBJ2-7; the match to TRBD1 covers 7 bases. In germline, CDR1 is SGDLS, CDR2 YYNGEE. The V gene end was trimmed by 0 bases and the J gene end by 6 bases; junction bases not matched to a gene: 6. This CDR3 is 14 amino acids long. CDR3: CASSVVDRESEQYF. CDR3 DNA: TGTGCCAGCAGCGTAGTCGACAGGGAAAGCGAGCAGTACTTC.

The chain couples TRBV18 to TRBJ1-6; D possibly corresponds to TRBD1 (5 bases). This CDR3 is 13 amino acids long. Germline-derived CDR1 and CDR2 are KGHSH and LQKENI. Between the trimmed V and J ends, which lost 3 bases and 8 bases, there was a span of 8 bases. As DNA, the CDR3 is TGTGCCAGCTCACCTCAGGGACATTCACCCCTCCACTTT. Translating gives CASSPQGHSPLHF.

The sample holds one count of this clone. The chain combines TRBV6-1 with TRBJ1-5; D is possibly TRBD1 (5 bases). The CDR3 loop spans 13 amino acids. Germline CDR1 reads MNHNS; CDR2 reads SASEGT. Trimming shortened V by 1 base and J by 6 bases, and 7 bases separated the two germline ends. The CDR3 DNA is TGTGCCAGCAGTGAAGAGGGGACTCAGCCCCAGCATTTT. It codes for CASSEEGTQPQHF.

This clone was seen a handful of times. The chain recombines TRBV14 with TRBJ1-6; D might be TRBD1 (5 bases). This CDR3 contains 16 residues. The germline gives CDR1 SGHDN, CDR2 FVKESK. The germline V and J ends were trimmed by 0 bases and 2 bases, with 8 bases remaining between them. The CDR3 here is CASSQEWGAYNSPLHF. The CDR3 nucleotides read TGTGCCAGCAGCCAAGAGTGGGGGGCCTATAATTCACCCCTCCACTTT. Full variable domain (outside the CDR3, taken from reference TRBV14 and TRBJ1-6): EAGVTQFPSHSVIEKGQTVTLRCDPISGHDNLYWYRRVMGKEIKFLLHFVKESKQDESGMPNNRFLAERTGGTYSTLKVQPAELEDSGVYFCASSQEWGAYNSPLHFGNGTRLTVT.

The chain carries TRBV15 and TRBJ1-4; D is unresolved. This CDR3 region has 15 residues. Deletions cut 5 bases from V and 8 bases from J, with 18 bases between. The germline V gene encodes CDR1 LNHNV and CDR2 YYDKDF (reference sequence). CDR3 protein: CATSGGSRLGEKLFF. CDR3 bases: TGTGCCACCAGCGGAGGGTCCCGGCTCGGGGAAAAACTGTTTTTT.

This clone showed up just a few times. The CDR3 DNA follows: TGTGCCAGCAGCTCATCCAAGTACAGGGAAGAGACCCAGTACTTC. Translated: CASSSSKYREETQYF. The rearrangement uses TRBV28 and TRBJ2-5; a possible D gene is TRBD1 (6 bases). V shed 6 bases and J shed 3 bases, with 17 bases lying between them. Germline loops: CDR1 MDHEN, CDR2 SYDVKM. This CDR3 spans 15 amino acids.

The chain carries TRBV5-1 and TRBJ2-1; D gene unclear. Trimming shortened V by 0 bases and J by 5 bases, and 12 bases separated the two germline ends. Per germline, CDR1 SGHRS and CDR2 YFSETQ. The CDR3 contains 15 residues. This chain's CDR3 is CASSLVELPNNEQFF. For the CDR3, the DNA is TGCGCCAGCAGCTTGGTAGAACTCCCTAACAATGAGCAGTTCTTC.

The rearrangement joins TRBV7-9 to TRBJ1-1; D is unresolved. V was shortened by 5 bases and J by 4 bases, with 17 bases between the two germline ends. The CDR3 covers 15 residues. Per the germline V gene, CDR1 is SEHNR and CDR2 is FQNEAQ (reference sequence). DNA of the CDR3: TGTGCCAGCAGCCCTCCCATACTGGGAACCACTGAAGCTTTCTTT. This gives the protein CASSPPILGTTEAFF.

A word on this clone: In the same sample, other DNA sequences code for this CDR3. This chain uses TRBV6-5 with TRBJ2-2; D remains ambiguous. V lost 2 bases and J 2 bases, leaving 3 bases between the germline ends. The CDR3 is 13 amino acids. Germline lookup yields CDR1 MNHEY and CDR2 SVGAGI. The CDR3 here is CASSYTNTGELFF. CDR3 sequence (DNA): TGTGCCAGCAGTTACACCAACACCGGGGAGCTGTTTTTT.

This clone turned up a few times. This CDR3 reads CASSSSGSGTDTQYF. CDR3 nucleotides: TGTGCCAGCAGTTCTAGCGGATCGGGCACAGATACGCAGTATTTT. The rearrangement joins TRBV21-1 to TRBJ2-3; TRBD2, the table's D call, was not compared with the DNA. TRBV21-1 constitutes a pseudogene. The CDR3 length is 15 residues.

The genes are TRBV10-3 and TRBJ1-3, with D unresolved. CDR3 size: 12 residues. Trimming took off 7 bases at V and 2 bases at J, with 6 bases between the two ends. Per the germline V gene, CDR1 is ENHRY and CDR2 is SYGVKD. Here the CDR3 DNA reads TGTGCCATCAAGGGCACTGGAAACACCATATATTTT. Its protein is CAIKGTGNTIYF.